One sample yielded the 2 T cell receptor beta chains listed below, sequenced in a study of neoadjuvant anti-PD-1 for oral cavity cancer. Specified time point: after neoadjuvant nivolumab, at surgical resection. Clones were read by immunoSEQ multiplex PCR, and TCRdb kept only the in-frame ones, dropping some. The top ten hold around 3.2% of the sample, which has 73,000 or so clones, about 88% seen once. This specimen consisted of PBMCs, obtained after nivolumab (anti-PD-1) treatment. The source is a person aged 40-85 years with oral cavity squamous cell carcinoma.

The chain links TRBV5-5 to TRBJ2-2; D gene uncertain. This CDR3 region has 15 residues. The V end was cut by 0 bases, the J end by 0 bases, with 6 bases between. The germline gives CDR1 SGHKS, CDR2 YYEKEE (reference sequence). DNA for the CDR3: TGTGCCAGCAGCTTGGCGAGTACGAACACCGGGGAGCTGTTTTTT. Amino acid sequence: CASSLASTNTGELFF.

The chain has TRBV6-5 and TRBJ2-7, with a tentative D call TRBD2 (6 bases). V lost 5 bases, J lost 3 bases, and 17 bases lay in between. This CDR3 has 15 residues. The germline V gene has CDR1 MNHEY and CDR2 SVGAGI. The CDR3 here is CASSRQPSAHYEQYF. The CDR3 DNA reads TGTGCCAGCAGTCGACAGCCTAGCGCCCACTACGAGCAGTACTTC.